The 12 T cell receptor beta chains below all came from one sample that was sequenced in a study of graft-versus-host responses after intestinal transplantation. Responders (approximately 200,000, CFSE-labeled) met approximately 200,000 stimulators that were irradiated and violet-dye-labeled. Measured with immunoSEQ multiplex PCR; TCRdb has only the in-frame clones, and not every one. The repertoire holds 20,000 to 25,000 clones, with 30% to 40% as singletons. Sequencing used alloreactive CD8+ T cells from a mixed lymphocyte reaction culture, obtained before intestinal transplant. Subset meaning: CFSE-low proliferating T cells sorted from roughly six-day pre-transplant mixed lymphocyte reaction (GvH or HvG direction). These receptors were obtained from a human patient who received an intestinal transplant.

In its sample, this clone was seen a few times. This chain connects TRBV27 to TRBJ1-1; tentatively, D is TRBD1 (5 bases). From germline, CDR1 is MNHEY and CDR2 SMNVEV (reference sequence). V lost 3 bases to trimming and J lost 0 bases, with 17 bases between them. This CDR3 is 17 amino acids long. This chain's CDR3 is CASSFLTPGGMNTEAFF. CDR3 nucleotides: TGTGCCAGCAGTTTTCTGACTCCCGGGGGTATGAACACTGAAGCTTTCTTT.

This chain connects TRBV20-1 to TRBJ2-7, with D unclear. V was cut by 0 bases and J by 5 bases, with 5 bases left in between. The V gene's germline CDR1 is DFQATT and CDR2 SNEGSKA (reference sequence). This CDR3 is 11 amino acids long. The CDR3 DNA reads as TGCAGTGCTAGAGATCAGCACGAGCAGTACTTC. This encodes CSARDQHEQYF.

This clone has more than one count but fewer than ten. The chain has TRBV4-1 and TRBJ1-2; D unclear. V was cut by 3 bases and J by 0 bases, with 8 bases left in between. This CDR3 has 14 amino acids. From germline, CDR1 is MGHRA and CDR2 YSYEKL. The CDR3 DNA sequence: TGCGCCAGCAGCCAGGTCGAATCTAACTATGGCTACACCTTC. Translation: CASSQVESNYGYTF.

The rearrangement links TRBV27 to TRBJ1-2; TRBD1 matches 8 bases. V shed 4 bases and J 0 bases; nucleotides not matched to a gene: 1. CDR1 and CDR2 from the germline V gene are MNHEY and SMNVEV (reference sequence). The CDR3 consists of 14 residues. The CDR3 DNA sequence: TGTGCCAGCAGTTGGACAGGGACTAACTATGGCTACACCTTC. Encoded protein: CASSWTGTNYGYTF.

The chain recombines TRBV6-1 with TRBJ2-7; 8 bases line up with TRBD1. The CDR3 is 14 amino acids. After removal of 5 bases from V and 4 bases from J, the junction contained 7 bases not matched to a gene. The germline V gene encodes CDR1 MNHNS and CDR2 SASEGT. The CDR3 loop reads CASSLGRGRYEQYF. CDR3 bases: TGTGCCAGCAGTTTAGGCAGGGGGCGATACGAGCAGTACTTC.

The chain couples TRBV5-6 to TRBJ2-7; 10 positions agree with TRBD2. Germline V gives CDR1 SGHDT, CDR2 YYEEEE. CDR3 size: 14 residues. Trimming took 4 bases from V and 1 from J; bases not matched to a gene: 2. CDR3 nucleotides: TGTGCCAGCAGCCTGACTAGCGGGTCCTACGAGCAGTACTTC. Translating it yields CASSLTSGSYEQYF.

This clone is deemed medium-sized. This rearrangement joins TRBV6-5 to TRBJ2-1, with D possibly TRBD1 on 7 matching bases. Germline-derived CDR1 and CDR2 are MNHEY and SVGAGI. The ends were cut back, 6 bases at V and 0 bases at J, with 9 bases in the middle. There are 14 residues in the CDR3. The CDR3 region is CASSRGDSYNEQFF. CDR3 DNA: TGTGCCAGCAGCAGGGGGGACTCCTACAATGAGCAGTTCTTC.

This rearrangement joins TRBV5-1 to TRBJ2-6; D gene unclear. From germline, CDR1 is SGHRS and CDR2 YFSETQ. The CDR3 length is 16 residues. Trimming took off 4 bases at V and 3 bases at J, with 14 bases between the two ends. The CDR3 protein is CASSPMLTGGANVLTF. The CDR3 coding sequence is TGCGCCAGCAGCCCCATGCTCACGGGTGGGGCCAACGTCCTGACTTTC. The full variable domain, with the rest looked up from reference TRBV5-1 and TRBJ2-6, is KAGVTQTPRYLIKTRGQQVTLSCSPISGHRSVSWYQQTPGQGLQFLFEYFSETQRNKGNFPGRFSGRQFSNSRSEMNVSTLELGDSALYLCASSPMLTGGANVLTFGAGSRLTVL.

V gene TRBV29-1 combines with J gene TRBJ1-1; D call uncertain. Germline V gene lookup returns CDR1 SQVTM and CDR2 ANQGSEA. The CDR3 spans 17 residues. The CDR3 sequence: CTGWPRDGILVNTEAFF. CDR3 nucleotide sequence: TGCACCGGATGGCCGCGCGACGGGATACTGGTGAACACTGAAGCTTTCTTT.

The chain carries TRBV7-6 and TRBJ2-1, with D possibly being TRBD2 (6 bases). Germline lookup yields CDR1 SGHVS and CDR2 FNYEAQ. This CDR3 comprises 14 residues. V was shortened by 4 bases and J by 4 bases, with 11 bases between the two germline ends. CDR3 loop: CASSSLAAYNEQFF. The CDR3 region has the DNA TGTGCCAGCAGCTCACTAGCTGCGTACAATGAGCAGTTCTTC.

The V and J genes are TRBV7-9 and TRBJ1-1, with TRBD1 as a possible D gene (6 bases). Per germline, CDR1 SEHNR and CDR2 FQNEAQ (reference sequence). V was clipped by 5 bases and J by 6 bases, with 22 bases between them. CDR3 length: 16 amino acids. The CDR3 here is CASSTPQTGERAEAFF. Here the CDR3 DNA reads TGTGCCAGCAGCACCCCGCAGACAGGAGAAAGGGCTGAAGCTTTCTTT.

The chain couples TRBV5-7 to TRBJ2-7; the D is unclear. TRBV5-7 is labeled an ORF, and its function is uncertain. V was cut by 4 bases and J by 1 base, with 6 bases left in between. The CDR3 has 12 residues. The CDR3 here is CASSVRSYEQYF. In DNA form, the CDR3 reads TGTGCCAGCAGCGTAAGGTCCTACGAGCAGTACTTC.